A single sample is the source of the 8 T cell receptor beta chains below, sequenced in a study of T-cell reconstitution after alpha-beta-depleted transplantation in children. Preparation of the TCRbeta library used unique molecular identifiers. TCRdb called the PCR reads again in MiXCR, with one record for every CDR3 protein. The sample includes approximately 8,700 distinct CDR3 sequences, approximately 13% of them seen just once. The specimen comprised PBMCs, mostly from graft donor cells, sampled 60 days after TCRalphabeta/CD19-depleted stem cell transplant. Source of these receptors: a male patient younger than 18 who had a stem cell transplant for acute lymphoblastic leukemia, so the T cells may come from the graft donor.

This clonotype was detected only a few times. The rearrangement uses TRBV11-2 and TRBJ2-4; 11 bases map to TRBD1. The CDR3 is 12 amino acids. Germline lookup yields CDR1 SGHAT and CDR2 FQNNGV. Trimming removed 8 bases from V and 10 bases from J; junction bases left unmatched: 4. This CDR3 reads CASQGQGVIQYF. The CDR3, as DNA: TGTGCCAGCCAGGGACAGGGGGTTATTCAGTACTTC.

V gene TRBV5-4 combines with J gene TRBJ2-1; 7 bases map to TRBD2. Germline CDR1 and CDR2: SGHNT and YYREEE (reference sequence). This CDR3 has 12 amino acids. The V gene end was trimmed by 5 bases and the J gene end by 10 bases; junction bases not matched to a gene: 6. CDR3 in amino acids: CASSSGTTEQFF. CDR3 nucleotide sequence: TGTGCCAGCAGTTCTGGGACTACAGAGCAGTTCTTC. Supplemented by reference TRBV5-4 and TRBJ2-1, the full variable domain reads ETGVTQSPTHLIKTRGQQVTLRCSSQSGHNTVSWYQQALGQGPQFIFQYYREEENGRGNFPPRFSGLQFPNYSSELNVNALELDDSALYLCASSSGTTEQFFGPGTRLTVL.

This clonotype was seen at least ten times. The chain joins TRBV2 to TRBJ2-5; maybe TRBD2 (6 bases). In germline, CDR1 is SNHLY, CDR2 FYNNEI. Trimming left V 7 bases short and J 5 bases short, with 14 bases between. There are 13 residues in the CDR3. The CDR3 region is CASMGDSYETQYF. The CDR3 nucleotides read TGTGCCAGCATGGGGGACTCATACGAGACCCAGTACTTC.

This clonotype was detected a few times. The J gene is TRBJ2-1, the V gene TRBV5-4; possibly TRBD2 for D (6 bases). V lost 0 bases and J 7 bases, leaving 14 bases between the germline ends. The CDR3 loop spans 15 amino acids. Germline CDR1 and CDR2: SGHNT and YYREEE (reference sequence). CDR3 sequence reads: CASSLGLVTGNEQFF. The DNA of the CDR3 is TGTGCCAGCAGCTTGGGACTAGTGACGGGGAATGAGCAGTTCTTC. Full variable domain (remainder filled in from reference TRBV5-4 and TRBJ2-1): ETGVTQSPTHLIKTRGQQVTLRCSSQSGHNTVSWYQQALGQGPQFIFQYYREEENGRGNFPPRFSGLQFPNYSSELNVNALELDDSALYLCASSLGLVTGNEQFFGPGTRLTVL.

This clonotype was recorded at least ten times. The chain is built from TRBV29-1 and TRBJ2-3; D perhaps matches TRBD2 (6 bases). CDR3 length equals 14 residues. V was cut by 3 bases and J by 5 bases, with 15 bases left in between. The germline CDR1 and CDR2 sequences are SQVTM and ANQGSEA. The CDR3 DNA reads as TGCAGCGTTGACTTTATGGGGGGTGGAGATACGCAGTATTTT. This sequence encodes CSVDFMGGGDTQYF.

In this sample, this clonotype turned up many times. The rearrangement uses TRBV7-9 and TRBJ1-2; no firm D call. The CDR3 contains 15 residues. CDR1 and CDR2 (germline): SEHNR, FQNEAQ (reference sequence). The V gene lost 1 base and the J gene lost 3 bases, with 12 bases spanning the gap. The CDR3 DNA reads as TGTGCCAGCAGCTTAGGAGCCGGAAAGGACTATGGCTACACCTTC. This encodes CASSLGAGKDYGYTF.

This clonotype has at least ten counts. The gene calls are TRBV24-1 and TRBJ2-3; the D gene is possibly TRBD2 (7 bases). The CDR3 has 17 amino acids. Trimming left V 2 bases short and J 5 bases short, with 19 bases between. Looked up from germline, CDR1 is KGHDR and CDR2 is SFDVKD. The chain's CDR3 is CATSDWGAGAREDTQYF. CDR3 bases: TGTGCCACCAGTGATTGGGGGGCGGGGGCCAGAGAAGATACGCAGTATTTT.

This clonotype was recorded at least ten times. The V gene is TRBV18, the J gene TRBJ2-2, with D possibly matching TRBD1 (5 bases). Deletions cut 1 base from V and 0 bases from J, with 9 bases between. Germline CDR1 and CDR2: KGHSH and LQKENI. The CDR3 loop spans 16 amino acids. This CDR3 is CASSPLGQTNTGELFF. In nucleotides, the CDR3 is TGTGCCAGCTCACCACTGGGGCAGACGAACACCGGGGAGCTGTTTTTT.